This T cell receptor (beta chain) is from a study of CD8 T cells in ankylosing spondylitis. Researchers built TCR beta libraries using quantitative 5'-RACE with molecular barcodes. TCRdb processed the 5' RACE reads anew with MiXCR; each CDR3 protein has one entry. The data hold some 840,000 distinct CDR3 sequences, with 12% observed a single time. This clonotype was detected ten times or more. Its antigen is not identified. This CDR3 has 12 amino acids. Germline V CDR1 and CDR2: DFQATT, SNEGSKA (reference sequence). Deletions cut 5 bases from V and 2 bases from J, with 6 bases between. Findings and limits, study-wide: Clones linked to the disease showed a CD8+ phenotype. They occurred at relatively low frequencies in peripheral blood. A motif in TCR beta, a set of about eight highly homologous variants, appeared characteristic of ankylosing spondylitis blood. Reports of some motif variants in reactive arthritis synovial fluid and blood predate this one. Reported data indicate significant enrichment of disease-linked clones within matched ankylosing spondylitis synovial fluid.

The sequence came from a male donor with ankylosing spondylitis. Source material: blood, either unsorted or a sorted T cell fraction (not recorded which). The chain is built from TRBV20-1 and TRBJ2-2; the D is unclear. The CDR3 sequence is CSALDNTGELFF. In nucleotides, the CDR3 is TGCAGTGCTCTGGACAACACCGGGGAGCTGTTTTTT.